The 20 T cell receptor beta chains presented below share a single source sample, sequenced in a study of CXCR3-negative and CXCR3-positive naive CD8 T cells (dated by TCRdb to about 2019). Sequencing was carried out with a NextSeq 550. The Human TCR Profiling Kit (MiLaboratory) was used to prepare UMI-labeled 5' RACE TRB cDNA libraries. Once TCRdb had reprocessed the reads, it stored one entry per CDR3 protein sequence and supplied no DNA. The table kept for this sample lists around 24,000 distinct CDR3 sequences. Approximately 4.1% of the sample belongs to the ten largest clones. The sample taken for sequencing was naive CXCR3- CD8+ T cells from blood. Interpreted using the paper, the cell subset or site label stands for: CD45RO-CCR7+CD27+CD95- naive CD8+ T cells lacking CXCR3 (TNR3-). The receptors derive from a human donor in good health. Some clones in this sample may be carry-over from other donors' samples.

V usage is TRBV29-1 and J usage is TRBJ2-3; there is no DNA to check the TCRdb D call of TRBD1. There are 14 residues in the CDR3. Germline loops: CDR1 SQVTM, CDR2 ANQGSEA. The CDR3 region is CSVLRQDPTDTQYF.

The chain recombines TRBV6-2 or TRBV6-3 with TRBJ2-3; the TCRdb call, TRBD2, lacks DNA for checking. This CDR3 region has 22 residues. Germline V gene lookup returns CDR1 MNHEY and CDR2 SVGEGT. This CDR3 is CASSYPGGTTSGGRWRTDTQYF.

Here the CDR3 reads CSVATGARNQPQHF. The V gene is TRBV29-1, the J gene TRBJ1-5; TCRdb returns TRBD1, unconfirmable since there is no DNA. The CDR3 is 14 amino acids. The germline gives CDR1 SQVTM, CDR2 ANQGSEA. The full variable domain, with the rest looked up from reference TRBV29-1 and TRBJ1-5, is SAVISQKPSRDICQRGTSLTIQCQVDSQVTMMFWYRQQPGQSLTLIATANQGSEATYESGFVIDKFPISRPNLTFSTLTVSNMSPEDSSIYLCSVATGARNQPQHFGDGTRLSIL.

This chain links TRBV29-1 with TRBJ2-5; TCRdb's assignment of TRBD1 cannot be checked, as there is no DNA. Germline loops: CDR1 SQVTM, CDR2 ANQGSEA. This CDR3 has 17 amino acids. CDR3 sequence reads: CSVDEWPEGTGAETQYF.

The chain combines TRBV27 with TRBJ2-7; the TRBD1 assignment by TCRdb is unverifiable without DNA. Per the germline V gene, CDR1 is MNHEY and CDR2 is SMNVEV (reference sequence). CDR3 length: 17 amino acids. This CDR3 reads CTSSFRDRGPTSYEQYF.

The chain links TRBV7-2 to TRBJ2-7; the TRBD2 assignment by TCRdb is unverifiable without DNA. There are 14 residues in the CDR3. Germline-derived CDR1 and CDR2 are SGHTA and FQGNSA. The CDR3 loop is CASSVGLAGEEQYF.

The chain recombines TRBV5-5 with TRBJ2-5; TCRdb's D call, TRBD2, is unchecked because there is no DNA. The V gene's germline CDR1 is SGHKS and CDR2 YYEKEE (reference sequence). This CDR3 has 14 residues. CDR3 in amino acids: CASSLWDSQETQYF.

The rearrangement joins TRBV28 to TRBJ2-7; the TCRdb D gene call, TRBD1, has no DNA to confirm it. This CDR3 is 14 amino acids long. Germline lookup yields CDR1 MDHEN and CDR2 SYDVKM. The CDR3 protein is CASTPTGEAYEQYF.

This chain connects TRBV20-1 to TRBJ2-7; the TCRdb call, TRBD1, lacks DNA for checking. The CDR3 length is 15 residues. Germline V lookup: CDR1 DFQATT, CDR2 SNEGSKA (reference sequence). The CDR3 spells CSALTGTGVSYEQYF.

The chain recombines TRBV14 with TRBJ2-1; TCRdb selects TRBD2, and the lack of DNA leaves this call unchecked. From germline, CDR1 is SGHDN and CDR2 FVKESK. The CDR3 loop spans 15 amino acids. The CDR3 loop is CASSHRGDPPWEQFF.

The CDR3 is CASSPRIRNTEAFF. This rearrangement joins TRBV23-1 to TRBJ1-1. TRBV23-1 is identified as an open reading frame with a role that is uncertain. There are 14 residues in the CDR3.

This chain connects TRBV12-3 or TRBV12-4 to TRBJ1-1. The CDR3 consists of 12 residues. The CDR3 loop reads CASTQVITEAFF.

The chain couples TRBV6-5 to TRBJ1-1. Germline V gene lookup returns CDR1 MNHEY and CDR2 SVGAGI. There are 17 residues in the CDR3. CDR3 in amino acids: CASSPVGGDLMNTEAFF.

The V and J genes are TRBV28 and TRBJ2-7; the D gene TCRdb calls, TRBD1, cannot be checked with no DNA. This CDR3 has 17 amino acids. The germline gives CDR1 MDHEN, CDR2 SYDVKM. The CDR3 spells CASSYPSTGGGNYEQYF.

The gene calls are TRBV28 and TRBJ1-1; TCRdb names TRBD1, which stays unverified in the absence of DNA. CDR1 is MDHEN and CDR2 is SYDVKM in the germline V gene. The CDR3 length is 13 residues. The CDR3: CANRRGANTEAFF.

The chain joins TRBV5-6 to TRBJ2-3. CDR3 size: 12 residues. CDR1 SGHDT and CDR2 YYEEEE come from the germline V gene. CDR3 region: CASTQTEDTQYF.

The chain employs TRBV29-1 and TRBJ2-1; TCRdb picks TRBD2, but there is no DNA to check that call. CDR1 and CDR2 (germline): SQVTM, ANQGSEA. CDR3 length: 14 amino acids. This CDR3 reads CSVGRGSSYNEQFF.

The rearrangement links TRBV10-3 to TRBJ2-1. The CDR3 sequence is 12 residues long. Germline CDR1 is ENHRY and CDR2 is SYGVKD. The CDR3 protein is CAISETSDEQFF.

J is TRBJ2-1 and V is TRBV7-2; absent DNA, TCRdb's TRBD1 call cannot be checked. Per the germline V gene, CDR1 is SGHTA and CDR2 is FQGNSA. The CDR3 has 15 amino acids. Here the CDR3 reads CASSSRGAAYNEQFF.

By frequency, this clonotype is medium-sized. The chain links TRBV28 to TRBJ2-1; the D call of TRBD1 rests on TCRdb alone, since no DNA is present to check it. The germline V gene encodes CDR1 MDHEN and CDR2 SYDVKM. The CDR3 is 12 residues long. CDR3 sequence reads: CASNGGYNEQFF.